The 21 T cell receptor beta chains below come from one sample, sequenced in a study of blood T cell repertoires in COVID-19. The table came from immunoSEQ multiplex PCR; TCRdb's copy has only in-frame clones and leaves some out. The table shows over 85,000 clones, with about 91% occurring only once. Sequencing was done on a sample of peripheral blood. The receptors were sampled from a young man with acute or convalescent COVID-19.

V usage is TRBV7-2 and J usage is TRBJ2-1; D remains unclear. The germline gives CDR1 SGHTA, CDR2 FQGNSA. The CDR3 covers 17 residues. V was trimmed by 2 bases and J by 3 bases, leaving 17 bases between them. The CDR3 DNA follows: TGTGCCAGCAGCTTATCGTCTACGCTTAAGTTCTACAATGAGCAGTTCTTC. Translation: CASSLSSTLKFYNEQFF. The variable domain in full, with the rest retrieved from reference TRBV7-2 and TRBJ2-1, is GAGVSQSPSNKVTEKGKDVELRCDPISGHTALYWYRQSLGQGLEFLIYFQGNSAPDKSGLPSDRFSAERTGGSVSTLTIQRTQQEDSAVYLCASSLSSTLKFYNEQFFGPGTRLTVL.

The CDR3 DNA reads as TGTGCCAGCAGCCTATCCGGGACAGGGGTATGGAACACCATATATTTT. Its protein is CASSLSGTGVWNTIYF. This chain connects TRBV5-6 to TRBJ1-3; TRBD1 matches at 10 bases. The CDR3 covers 16 residues. Looked up from germline, CDR1 is SGHDT and CDR2 is YYEEEE. After removal of 4 bases from V and 7 bases from J, the junction contained 11 bases not matched to a gene. The complete variable domain, with remaining parts taken from reference TRBV5-6 and TRBJ1-3, reads DAGVTQSPTHLIKTRGQQVTLRCSPKSGHDTVSWYQQALGQGPQFIFQYYEEEERQRGNFPDRFSGHQFPNYSSELNVNALLLGDSALYLCASSLSGTGVWNTIYFGEGSWLTVV.

This rearrangement joins TRBV19 to TRBJ1-3; 7 positions agree with TRBD1. From germline, CDR1 is LNHDA and CDR2 SQIVND (reference sequence). Germline trimming cut 5 bases from V and 0 bases from J; bases unmatched to any gene: 13. The CDR3 has 18 amino acids. CDR3 DNA sequence: TGTGCCAGTAGTCTTAAGGGGGCCAGCCCTTACTCTGGAAACACCATATATTTT. The encoded protein is CASSLKGASPYSGNTIYF.

CDR3 loop: CASSARDRGPYEQYF. CDR3 in DNA: TGTGCCAGCAGCGCCCGGGACAGGGGGCCCTACGAGCAGTACTTC. The chain uses TRBV9 and TRBJ2-7, with 12 bases identical to TRBD1. This CDR3 comprises 15 residues. Trimming took 3 bases from V and 2 from J; bases not matched to a gene: 3. Germline V gene data show CDR1 as SGDLS and CDR2 as YYNGEE.

J is TRBJ2-5 and V is TRBV2; possible D gene TRBD2, 6 bases. V shed 9 bases and J shed 4 bases, with 12 bases lying between them. The germline gives CDR1 SNHLY, CDR2 FYNNEI. CDR3 size: 12 residues. The CDR3 is CASGEVTETQYF. CDR3 in DNA: TGTGCCAGTGGGGAGGTAACAGAGACCCAGTACTTC.

The table lists this clone with a few counts. The rearrangement uses TRBV3-1 (or the pseudogene TRBV3-2) and TRBJ1-2; TRBD1 aligns across 7 bases. CDR3 length: 13 residues. The junction had 4 bases not matched to a gene; V was cut back by 2 bases and J by 7 bases. CDR1 and CDR2 from the germline V gene are LGHDT and YNNKEL (reference sequence). CDR3 residues: CASSQQGVGGYTF. CDR3 sequence (DNA): TGTGCCAGCAGCCAACAGGGGGTGGGTGGCTACACCTTC.

The chain's CDR3 is CASSTGQGRGYTF. The CDR3 nucleotides read TGTGCCAGTAGTACCGGACAGGGTCGTGGCTACACCTTC. The chain links TRBV19 to TRBJ1-2; TRBD1 agrees at 8 bases. CDR3 length: 13 amino acids. The germline CDR1 and CDR2 sequences are LNHDA and SQIVND (reference sequence). J was trimmed by 7 bases and V by 4 bases; bases with no gene match: 5.

The rearrangement links TRBV6-1 to TRBJ1-6, with a weak D call TRBD1 (6 bases). The CDR3 has 15 residues. Trimming cost V 0 bases and J 4 bases, with 7 bases left between them. Germline loops: CDR1 MNHNS, CDR2 SASEGT. The DNA of the CDR3 is TGTGCCAGCAGTGAAGCAGGGGGTTATAATTCACCCCTCCACTTT. It translates to CASSEAGGYNSPLHF.

This clone was recorded only once. This rearrangement joins TRBV25-1 to TRBJ2-5, with D maybe TRBD1 (6 bases). Trimming took off 6 bases at V and 4 bases at J, with 21 bases between the two ends. Germline CDR1 is MGHDK and CDR2 is SYGVNS. There are 16 residues in the CDR3. The CDR3 region is CASSASPDRFRETQYF. CDR3 sequence (DNA): TGTGCCAGCAGCGCCTCCCCTGACAGGTTTCGAGAGACCCAGTACTTC.

CDR3 residues: CATSRSQLGLAGGYEQYF. The DNA for the CDR3 is TGTGCCACCAGCAGGTCTCAACTGGGACTAGCGGGAGGGTACGAGCAGTACTTC. J is TRBJ2-7 and V is TRBV15; 16 bases are shared with TRBD2. Trimming cost V 3 bases and J 4 bases; bases outside gene matches: 9. The CDR3 has 18 amino acids. The germline CDR1 and CDR2 sequences are LNHNV and YYDKDF (reference sequence).

The rearrangement joins TRBV6-5 to TRBJ2-5; perhaps TRBD2 as D (5 bases). The CDR3 sequence is 13 residues long. V was cut by 6 bases and J by 2 bases, with 10 bases left in between. The germline V gene has CDR1 MNHEY and CDR2 SVGAGI. CDR3 residues: CASRPTIQETQYF. In DNA form, the CDR3 reads TGTGCCAGCAGGCCGACTATTCAAGAGACCCAGTACTTC.

This chain uses TRBV5-6 with TRBJ1-1, with a weak D call TRBD1 (5 bases). The V end lost 1 base, the J end lost 4 bases, and 11 bases lay between the germline ends. The germline V gene encodes CDR1 SGHDT and CDR2 YYEEEE. The length of the CDR3 is 14 residues. DNA for the CDR3: TGTGCCAGCAGCTTGACTCTGGGGGGCACTGAAGCTTTCTTT. Translated: CASSLTLGGTEAFF. Using reference TRBV5-6 and TRBJ1-1 for the parts outside the CDR3, the full variable domain is DAGVTQSPTHLIKTRGQQVTLRCSPKSGHDTVSWYQQALGQGPQFIFQYYEEEERQRGNFPDRFSGHQFPNYSSELNVNALLLGDSALYLCASSLTLGGTEAFFGQGTRLTVV.

The chain links TRBV5-1 to TRBJ2-7; the match to TRBD2 covers 11 bases. The CDR3 length is 16 residues. J was trimmed by 4 bases and V by 4 bases; bases with no gene match: 10. Germline CDR1 SGHRS, CDR2 YFSETQ. In DNA form, the CDR3 reads TGCGCCAGCAGCCAAGAACCGGGACTAGCGGTTTACGAGCAGTACTTC. This translates into CASSQEPGLAVYEQYF.

The gene calls are TRBV5-4 and TRBJ2-1; 7 bases align to TRBD2. The CDR3 has 15 residues. The germline gives CDR1 SGHNT, CDR2 YYREEE (reference sequence). Trimming cost V 4 bases and J 8 bases; bases outside gene matches: 12. CDR3 residues: CASSRTGGGVDEQFF. CDR3 nucleotides: TGTGCCAGCAGCCGGACGGGGGGTGGGGTCGATGAGCAGTTCTTC.

The V and J genes are TRBV5-6 and TRBJ2-5; D is unclear. V was trimmed by 0 bases and J by 2 bases, leaving 8 bases between them. Germline V lookup: CDR1 SGHDT, CDR2 YYEEEE. The CDR3 sequence is 14 residues long. This chain's CDR3 is CASSLESSQETQYF. The CDR3 DNA reads TGTGCCAGCAGCTTGGAATCGTCTCAAGAGACCCAGTACTTC.

The rearrangement links TRBV6-5 to TRBJ1-1, with a possible D match to TRBD1 (6 bases). The CDR3 covers 15 residues. V was pared by 6 bases and J by 4 bases, with 18 bases between. Germline assignment: CDR1 MNHEY and CDR2 SVGAGI. CDR3 loop: CASRPQEKGVTEAFF. CDR3 nucleotide sequence: TGTGCCAGCAGGCCACAGGAGAAGGGGGTCACTGAAGCTTTCTTT.

This chain uses TRBV25-1 with TRBJ2-3, with a weak D call TRBD1 (5 bases). From germline, CDR1 is MGHDK and CDR2 SYGVNS. This CDR3 comprises 15 residues. V was cut by 3 bases and J by 0 bases, with 10 bases left in between. The DNA of the CDR3 is TGTGCCAGCAGTGAGGAAGGGGCTAGCACAGATACGCAGTATTTT. The encoded protein is CASSEEGASTDTQYF.

This clone was recorded a few times. The rearrangement links TRBV5-1 to TRBJ1-6, with D perhaps matching TRBD1 (6 bases). The CDR3 has 15 amino acids. Per the germline V gene, CDR1 is SGHRS and CDR2 is YFSETQ. Trimming cost V 0 bases and J 8 bases, with 12 bases left between them. CDR3: CASSLVTGRDSPLHF. The CDR3 DNA sequence: TGCGCCAGCAGCTTGGTAACAGGGCGTGATTCACCCCTCCACTTT.

The genes are TRBV7-8 and TRBJ2-7, with 7 positions matching TRBD2. Germline CDR1 SGHVS, CDR2 FQNEAQ. The CDR3 length is 15 residues. V lost 1 base to trimming and J lost 6 bases; unmatched junction nucleotides: 9. The CDR3 loop reads CASSLVGGGHSEQYF. CDR3 nucleotide sequence: TGTGCCAGCAGCTTAGTGGGGGGAGGGCACTCCGAGCAGTACTTC.

V is TRBV21-1 and J is TRBJ1-6; TRBD1 is the table's D call, not checked against the DNA. TRBV21-1 is termed a pseudogene. The CDR3 extends over 17 amino acids. The CDR3 nucleotides are TGTGCCAGCTGGGACAGGGACGGGATATATTATAATTCACCCCTCCACTTT. Translation gives CASWDRDGIYYNSPLHF.

The genes are TRBV30 and TRBJ1-1; D gene ambiguous. The CDR3 spans 14 residues. The germline V gene has CDR1 GTSNPN and CDR2 SVGIG (reference sequence). V was pared by 1 base and J by 7 bases, with 16 bases between. As DNA, the CDR3 is TGTGCCTGGAGTGGGCCATTCTCCGCGGATGAAGCTTTCTTT. It codes for CAWSGPFSADEAFF.